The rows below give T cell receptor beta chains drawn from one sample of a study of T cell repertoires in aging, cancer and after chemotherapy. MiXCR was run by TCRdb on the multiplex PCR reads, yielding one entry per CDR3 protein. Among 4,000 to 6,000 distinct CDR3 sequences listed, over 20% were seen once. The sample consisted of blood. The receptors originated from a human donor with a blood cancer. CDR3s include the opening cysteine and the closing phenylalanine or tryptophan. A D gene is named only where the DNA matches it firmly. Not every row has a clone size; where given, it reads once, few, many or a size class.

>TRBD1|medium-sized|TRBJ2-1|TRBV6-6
CASSLGQGTNEQFF
TGTGCCAGCAGTCTTGGACAGGGCACGAATGAGCAGTTCTTC
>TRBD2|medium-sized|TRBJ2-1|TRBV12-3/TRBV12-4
CASSLMGLGQFF
TGTGCCAGCAGCCTCATGGGACTAGGCCAGTTCTTC
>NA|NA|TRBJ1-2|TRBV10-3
CAISDLANYGYTF
TGTGCCATCAGTGACCTAGCTAACTATGGCTACACCTTC
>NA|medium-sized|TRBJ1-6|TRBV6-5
CASTGRLSYNSPLHF
TGTGCCAGTACAGGGCGCCTCTCCTATAATTCACCCCTCCACTTT
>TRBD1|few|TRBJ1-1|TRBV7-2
CASRPWGTGAQNTEAFF
TGTGCCAGCCGACCCTGGGGCACAGGGGCGCAGAACACTGAAGCTTTCTTT
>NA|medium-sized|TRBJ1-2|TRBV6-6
CASSYSSDVYGYTF
TGTGCCAGCAGTTACTCGTCGGATGTCTATGGCTACACCTTC
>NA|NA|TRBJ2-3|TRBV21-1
CASSKLVTSGTDTQYF
TGTGCCAGCAGCAAACTTGTGACTAGCGGCACAGATACGCAGTATTTT
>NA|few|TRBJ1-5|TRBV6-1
CASSERHLRDQPQHF
TGTGCCAGCAGTGAAAGACACCTCAGAGATCAGCCCCAGCATTTT
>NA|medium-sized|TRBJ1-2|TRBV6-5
CASSPALGGLGYTF
TGTGCCAGCAGTCCCGCCCTCGGGGGCCTGGGCTACACCTTC
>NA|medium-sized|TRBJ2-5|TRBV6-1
CASTIDMLRETQYF
TGTGCCAGTACGATTGACATGCTGAGGGAGACCCAGTACTTC
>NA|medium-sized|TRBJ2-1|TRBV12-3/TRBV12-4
CASSFGGTGTNEQFF
TGTGCCAGCAGTTTCGGCGGGACGGGGACCAATGAGCAGTTCTTC
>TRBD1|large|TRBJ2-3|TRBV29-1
CSVEGTGVTDTQYF
TGCAGCGTTGAAGGGACAGGGGTAACAGATACGCAGTATTTT
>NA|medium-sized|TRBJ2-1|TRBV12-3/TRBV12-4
CASSLLGVVSNEQFF
TGTGCCAGCAGTTTGTTGGGGGTCGTAAGCAATGAGCAGTTCTTC
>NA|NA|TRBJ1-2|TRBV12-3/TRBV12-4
CASSAQGSSSYGYTF
TGTGCCAGCAGTGCCCAGGGGTCTTCTAGCTATGGCTACACCTTC
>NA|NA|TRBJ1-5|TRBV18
CASSPFNQPQHF
TGTGCCAGCTCACCATTCAATCAGCCCCAGCATTTT
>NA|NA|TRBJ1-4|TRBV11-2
CASSLSRGSEKLFF
TGTGCCAGCAGCCTATCAAGGGGTAGTGAAAAACTGTTTTTT
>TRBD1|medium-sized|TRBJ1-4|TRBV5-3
CASFPGGAWEKLFF
TGTGCCAGCTTCCCAGGGGGCGCCTGGGAAAAACTGTTTTTT
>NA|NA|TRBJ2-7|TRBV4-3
CASSQEVGGAVVYEQYF
TGCGCCAGCAGCCAAGAGGTTGGCGGGGCGGTAGTCTACGAGCAGTACTTC
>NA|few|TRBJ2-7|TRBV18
CASSPQSGGSYEQYF
TGTGCCAGCTCACCCCAAAGCGGAGGGTCCTACGAGCAGTACTTC
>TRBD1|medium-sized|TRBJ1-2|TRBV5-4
CASGHRGRGGYTF
TGTGCCAGCGGCCACAGGGGAAGAGGTGGCTACACCTTC
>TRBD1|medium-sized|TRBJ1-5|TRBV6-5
CASSPQTGRNQPQHF
TGTGCCAGCAGTCCGCAGACAGGGCGCAATCAGCCCCAGCATTTT
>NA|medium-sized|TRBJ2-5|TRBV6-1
CASKQGGRKIQETQYF
TGTGCCAGCAAACAGGGGGGGAGAAAGATCCAAGAGACCCAGTACTTC
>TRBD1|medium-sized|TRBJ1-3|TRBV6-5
CASSLTGTGNTIYF
TGTGCCAGCAGCCTGACAGGGACTGGAAACACCATATATTTT
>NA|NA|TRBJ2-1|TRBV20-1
CSASSQANYYNEQFF
TGCAGTGCTAGTTCCCAGGCCAATTACTACAATGAGCAGTTCTTC
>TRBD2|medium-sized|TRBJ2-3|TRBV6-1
CGLAGGADTQYF
TGTGGACTAGCGGGGGGCGCGGATACGCAGTATTTT
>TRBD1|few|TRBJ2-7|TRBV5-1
CASSQGTGYNEQYF
TGCGCCAGCAGCCAAGGGACAGGGTACAACGAGCAGTACTTC
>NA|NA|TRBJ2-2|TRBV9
CASSAPGRTGELFF
TGTGCCAGCAGCGCACCGGGTCGTACCGGGGAGCTGTTTTTT
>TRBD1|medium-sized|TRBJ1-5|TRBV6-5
CASRGTGLNQPQHF
TGTGCCAGCAGGGGGACAGGGTTGAATCAGCCCCAGCATTTT
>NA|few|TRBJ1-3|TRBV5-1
CASSLRSPVDTIYF
TGCGCCAGCAGCTTGAGGTCTCCGGTCGACACCATATATTTT
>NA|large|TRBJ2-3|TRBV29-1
CSVGSRVGTDTQYF
TGCAGCGTTGGATCCAGGGTTGGCACAGATACGCAGTATTTT
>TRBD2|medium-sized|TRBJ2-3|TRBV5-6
CASSGTSGGLITDTQYF
TGTGCCAGCAGCGGGACTAGCGGGGGCCTAATCACAGATACGCAGTATTTT
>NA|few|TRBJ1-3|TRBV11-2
CASSPNYNSGNTIYF
TGTGCCAGCAGCCCCAACTACAACTCTGGAAACACCATATATTTT
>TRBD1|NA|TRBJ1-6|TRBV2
CASRQTGGTSPLHF
TGTGCCAGCAGGCAAACAGGGGGAACTTCACCCCTCCACTTT
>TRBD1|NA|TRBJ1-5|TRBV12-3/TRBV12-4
CASSLTGGNQPQHF
TGTGCCAGCAGTTTGACAGGGGGTAATCAGCCCCAGCATTTT
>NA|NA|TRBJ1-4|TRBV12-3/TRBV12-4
CASSLSGREKLFF
TGTGCCAGCAGTTTGTCGGGGCGAGAAAAACTGTTTTTT
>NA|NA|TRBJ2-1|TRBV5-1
CASSSGAHEQFF
TGCGCCAGCAGCTCAGGGGCCCATGAGCAGTTCTTC
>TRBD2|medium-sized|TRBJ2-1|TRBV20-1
CSARLLAGGVEQFF
TGCAGTGCTAGACTACTAGCGGGGGGTGTTGAGCAGTTCTTC
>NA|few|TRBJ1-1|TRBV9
CASSLQGGKAFF
TGTGCCAGCAGCCTCCAAGGGGGAAAAGCTTTCTTT
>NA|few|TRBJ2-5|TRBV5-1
CASSLAGGATQYF
TGCGCCAGCAGCTTGGCGGGCGGGGCGACCCAGTACTTC
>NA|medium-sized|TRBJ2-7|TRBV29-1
CSVGGESSYEQYF
TGCAGCGTAGGGGGGGAGAGCTCCTACGAGCAGTACTTC